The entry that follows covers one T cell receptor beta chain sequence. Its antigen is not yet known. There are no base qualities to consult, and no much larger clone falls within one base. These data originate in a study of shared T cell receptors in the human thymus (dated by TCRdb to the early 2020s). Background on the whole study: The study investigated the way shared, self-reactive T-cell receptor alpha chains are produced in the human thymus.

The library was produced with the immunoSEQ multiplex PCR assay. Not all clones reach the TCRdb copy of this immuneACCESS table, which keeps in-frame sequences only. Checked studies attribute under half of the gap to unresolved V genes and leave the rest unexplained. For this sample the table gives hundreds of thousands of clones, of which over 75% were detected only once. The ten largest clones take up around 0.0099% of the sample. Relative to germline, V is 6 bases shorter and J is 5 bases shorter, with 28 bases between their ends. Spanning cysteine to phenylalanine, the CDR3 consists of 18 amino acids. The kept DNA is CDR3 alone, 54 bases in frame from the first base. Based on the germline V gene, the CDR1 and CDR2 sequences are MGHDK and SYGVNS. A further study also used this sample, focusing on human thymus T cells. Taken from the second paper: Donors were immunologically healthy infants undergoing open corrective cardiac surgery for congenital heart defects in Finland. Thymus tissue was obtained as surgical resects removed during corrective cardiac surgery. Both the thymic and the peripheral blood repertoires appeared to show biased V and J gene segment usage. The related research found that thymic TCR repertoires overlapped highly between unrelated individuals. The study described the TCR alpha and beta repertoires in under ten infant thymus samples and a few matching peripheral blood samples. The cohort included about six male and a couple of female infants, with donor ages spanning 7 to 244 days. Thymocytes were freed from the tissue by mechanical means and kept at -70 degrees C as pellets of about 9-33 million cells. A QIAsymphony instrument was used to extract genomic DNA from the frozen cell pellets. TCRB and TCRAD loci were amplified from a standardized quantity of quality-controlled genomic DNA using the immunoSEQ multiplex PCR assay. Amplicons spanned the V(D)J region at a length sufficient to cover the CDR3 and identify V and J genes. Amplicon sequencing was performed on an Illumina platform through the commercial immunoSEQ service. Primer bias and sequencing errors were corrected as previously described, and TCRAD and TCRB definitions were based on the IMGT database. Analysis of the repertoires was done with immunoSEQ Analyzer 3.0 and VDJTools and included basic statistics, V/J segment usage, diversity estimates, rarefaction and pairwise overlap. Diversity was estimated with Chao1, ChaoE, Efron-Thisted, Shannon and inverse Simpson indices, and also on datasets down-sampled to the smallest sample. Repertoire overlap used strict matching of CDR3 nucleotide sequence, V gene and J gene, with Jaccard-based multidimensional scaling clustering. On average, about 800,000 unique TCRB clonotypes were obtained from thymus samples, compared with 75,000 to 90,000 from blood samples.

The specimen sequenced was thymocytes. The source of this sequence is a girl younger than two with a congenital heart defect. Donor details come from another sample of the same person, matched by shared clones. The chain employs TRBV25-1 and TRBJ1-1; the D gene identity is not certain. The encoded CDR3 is CASRSPSKGLAGPTEAFF. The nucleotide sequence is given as TGTGCCAGCAGGAGCCCCTCTAAGGGATTAGCGGGCCCTACTGAAGCTTTCTTT.